The 32 T cell receptor beta chains in this list originate from one sample, sequenced in a study of blood T cell repertoires in COVID-19. Profiling relied on immunoSEQ multiplex PCR, and the TCRdb table lists in-frame clones only, not all of them. The data hold hundreds of thousands of clones, with more than 75% observed a single time. Sequencing was done on a sample of peripheral blood. Receptors were obtained from a man in his fifties or sixties with acute or convalescent COVID-19.

The rearrangement links TRBV5-4 to TRBJ1-6; D may be TRBD1 (6 bases). The CDR3 length is 14 residues. The germline CDR1 and CDR2 sequences are SGHNT and YYREEE (reference sequence). The ends were cut back, 0 bases at V and 9 bases at J, with 10 bases in the middle. CDR3 in amino acids: CASSLAGERSPLHF. CDR3 nucleotide sequence: TGTGCCAGCAGCTTGGCAGGGGAGCGTTCACCCCTCCACTTT. Full variable domain (outside the CDR3, taken from reference TRBV5-4 and TRBJ1-6): ETGVTQSPTHLIKTRGQQVTLRCSSQSGHNTVSWYQQALGQGPQFIFQYYREEENGRGNFPPRFSGLQFPNYSSELNVNALELDDSALYLCASSLAGERSPLHFGNGTRLTVT.

The J gene is TRBJ1-5, the V gene TRBV24-1; D is undetermined. From germline, CDR1 is KGHDR and CDR2 SFDVKD. The germline V and J ends were trimmed by 4 bases and 2 bases, with 11 bases remaining between them. The CDR3 covers 15 residues. The CDR3: CATSDRTEGNQPQHF. CDR3 bases: TGTGCCACCAGTGACCGGACTGAGGGCAATCAGCCCCAGCATTTT.

The chain carries TRBV9 and TRBJ1-4; TRBD1 matches at 9 bases. The V gene end was trimmed by 2 bases and the J gene end by 8 bases; junction bases not matched to a gene: 10. CDR3 length: 16 residues. Germline loops: CDR1 SGDLS, CDR2 YYNGEE. This CDR3 is CASSVPPGQGWEKLFF. CDR3 DNA sequence: TGTGCCAGCAGCGTCCCCCCGGGACAGGGATGGGAAAAACTGTTTTTT.

The chain links TRBV27 to TRBJ2-7; 8 bases fit TRBD2. The CDR3 has 14 amino acids. The germline V gene has CDR1 MNHEY and CDR2 SMNVEV (reference sequence). Trimming at V came to 3 bases and at J to 6 bases, leaving 7 bases not matched to a gene. The CDR3 coding sequence is TGTGCCAGCAGTTTGGGGCGGGGGGAGGGCGAGCAGTACTTC. Translated: CASSLGRGEGEQYF.

Turning to this clone: Other nucleotide sequences from this sample produce the same CDR3. The V call is TRBV11-3, the J call TRBJ2-2, with a possible D match to TRBD2 (6 bases). Germline values: CDR1 SGHNT, CDR2 YENEEA. Trimming shortened V by 5 bases and J by 0 bases, and 10 bases separated the two germline ends. CDR3 length equals 15 residues. In DNA form, the CDR3 reads TGTGCCAGCAGCCCCGGGGGAGCGAACACCGGGGAGCTGTTTTTT. Its protein is CASSPGGANTGELFF.

The V and J genes are TRBV12-3 or TRBV12-4 and TRBJ1-5; D remains unclear. This CDR3 is 12 amino acids long. The germline V and J ends were trimmed by 3 bases and 7 bases, with 7 bases remaining between them. The CDR3 loop reads CASSFGRQPQHF. CDR3 bases: TGTGCCAGCAGTTTCGGGAGGCAGCCCCAGCATTTT.

This chain uses TRBV18 with TRBJ2-7, with TRBD1 identical over 7 bases. Trimming cost V 5 bases and J 5 bases; bases outside gene matches: 12. The CDR3 runs 15 residues. Germline loops: CDR1 KGHSH, CDR2 LQKENI. The DNA for the CDR3 is TGTGCCAGCTCAACGGGTTTACAGGGGACCCACGAGCAGTACTTC. This translates into CASSTGLQGTHEQYF.

The V call is TRBV19, the J call TRBJ2-6, with a tentative D call TRBD1 (5 bases). The CDR3 loop spans 19 amino acids. Germline CDR1 reads LNHDA; CDR2 reads SQIVND (reference sequence). V was shortened by 3 bases and J by 0 bases, with 18 bases between the two germline ends. The CDR3 region has the DNA TGTGCCAGTAGTATCCCCAGGGCCCTATCCTACTCTGGGGCCAACGTCCTGACTTTC. It encodes CASSIPRALSYSGANVLTF.

The chain has TRBV15 and TRBJ2-2; 14 bases agree with TRBD2. The CDR3 covers 19 residues. The V gene's germline CDR1 is LNHNV and CDR2 YYDKDF (reference sequence). V dropped 3 bases and J dropped 2; count of bases not matched to a gene: 8. The CDR3 DNA reads as TGTGCCACCAGCAGGGCGACTAGCGGGGGGGCGTACAACACCGGGGAGCTGTTTTTT. Its translation: CATSRATSGGAYNTGELFF.

The DNA of the CDR3 is TGTGCCAGCTCATCGATGCAGGGGAGTCCGTACTTC. Encoded protein: CASSSMQGSPYF. The V gene is TRBV18, the J gene TRBJ2-7, with D possibly TRBD1 on 6 matching bases. With 5 bases removed from V and 12 bases from J, the gap between germline ends came to 17 bases. The germline CDR1 and CDR2 sequences are KGHSH and LQKENI. The CDR3 runs 12 residues.

The chain is built from TRBV6-6 and TRBJ2-3, with 9 bases lining up with TRBD1. With 5 bases clipped from V and 6 bases from J, the junction kept 6 bases outside the gene matches. The length of the CDR3 is 14 residues. Looked up from germline, CDR1 is MNHNY and CDR2 is SVGAGI (reference sequence). The CDR3 is CASSQGQGRDTQYF. Here the CDR3 DNA reads TGTGCCAGCAGTCAAGGACAGGGGAGGGATACGCAGTATTTT.

The chain combines TRBV9 with TRBJ2-6, with TRBD1 identical over 9 bases. Trimming at V came to 3 bases and at J to 0 bases, leaving 7 bases not matched to a gene. CDR1 and CDR2 from the germline V gene are SGDLS and YYNGEE. This CDR3 comprises 18 residues. For the CDR3, the DNA is TGTGCCAGCAGCGCACAGGGGGCTAGAGGCTCTGGGGCCAACGTCCTGACTTTC. Its translation is CASSAQGARGSGANVLTF.

The CDR3 DNA is TGTGCCAGCAGCTTTAGCGGGGGGGGAGATACGCAGTATTTT. Residues: CASSFSGGGDTQYF. The V gene is TRBV7-8, the J gene TRBJ2-3; TRBD2 aligns across 11 bases. Per germline, CDR1 SGHVS and CDR2 FQNEAQ. Trimming took 3 bases from V and 5 from J; bases not matched to a gene: 1. CDR3 length: 14 residues.

The V call is TRBV5-1, the J call TRBJ2-7; D gene uncertain. V lost 5 bases and J lost 4, with 10 bases in between. The CDR3 length is 12 residues. Looked up from germline, CDR1 is SGHRS and CDR2 is YFSETQ. CDR3 sequence: CASSLTRYEQYF. CDR3 DNA sequence: TGCGCCAGCAGTCTTACGAGATACGAGCAGTACTTC. Full variable domain (rest looked up from reference TRBV5-1 and TRBJ2-7): KAGVTQTPRYLIKTRGQQVTLSCSPISGHRSVSWYQQTPGQGLQFLFEYFSETQRNKGNFPGRFSGRQFSNSRSEMNVSTLELGDSALYLCASSLTRYEQYFGPGTRLTVT.

The DNA of the CDR3 is TGTGCCAGCAGCCAACCCGGGACAGGGTACAATGAGCAGTTCTTC. Translating gives CASSQPGTGYNEQFF. The chain joins TRBV7-9 to TRBJ2-1; 9 bases line up with TRBD1. Trimming removed 5 bases from V and 4 bases from J; junction bases left unmatched: 6. The CDR3 is 15 residues long. Germline CDR1 SEHNR, CDR2 FQNEAQ (reference sequence).

The sample holds a few counts of this clone. The chain employs TRBV7-3 and TRBJ1-6; TRBD1 matches at 9 bases. Looked up from germline, CDR1 is SGHTA and CDR2 is FQGTGA. This CDR3 is 15 amino acids long. V was pared by 2 bases and J by 10 bases, with 6 bases of the junction left unmatched. The CDR3 sequence is CASSLGTGWNSPLHF. The CDR3 coding sequence is TGTGCCAGCAGCTTAGGGACAGGGTGGAACTCACCCCTCCACTTT.

The CDR3 loop is CASSERGGWDTQYF. CDR3 nucleotide sequence: TGCGCCAGCAGTGAAAGAGGGGGCTGGGATACGCAGTATTTT. V and J are TRBV10-1 and TRBJ2-3, with 7 bases that match TRBD1. Germline V CDR1 and CDR2: WNHNN, SYGVQD (reference sequence). This CDR3 contains 14 residues. J lost 6 bases, V lost 3 bases, and 6 bases had no gene match.

The chain has TRBV4-2 and TRBJ2-1; 9 bases agree with TRBD2. Germline V gene data show CDR1 as LGHNA and CDR2 as YNFKEQ. The CDR3 extends over 18 amino acids. V gave up 0 bases and J gave up 9 bases; unmatched junction bases: 15. CDR3 DNA: TGTGCCAGCAGCCAAGAGATAGCGGGGGCCCCACCGCGTAGTGAGCAGTTCTTC. It encodes CASSQEIAGAPPRSEQFF.

The V call is TRBV28, the J call TRBJ2-7, with D possibly TRBD1 on 5 matching bases. The V gene's germline CDR1 is MDHEN and CDR2 SYDVKM. This CDR3 spans 15 amino acids. The V end lost 3 bases, the J end lost 1 base, and 13 bases lay between the germline ends. The CDR3 nucleotides are TGTGCCAGCAGTTTTAGGGGCAGGGCTTCCTACGAGCAGTACTTC. Its translation: CASSFRGRASYEQYF.

The chain carries TRBV28 and TRBJ2-3; D gene uncertain. Looked up from germline, CDR1 is MDHEN and CDR2 is SYDVKM. The CDR3 length is 13 residues. V shed 6 bases and J shed 7 bases, with 14 bases lying between them. CDR3 nucleotide sequence: TGTGCCAGCAGACCTCCGGGTCTCTATACGCAGTATTTT. Its protein is CASRPPGLYTQYF.

This chain links TRBV6-2 or TRBV6-3 with TRBJ2-1; 7 nucleotides match TRBD2. V lost 5 bases to trimming and J lost 5 bases; unmatched junction nucleotides: 24. Germline CDR1 MNHEY, CDR2 SVGEGT. There are 20 residues in the CDR3. The CDR3 DNA is TGTGCCAGCAGTCAAACCCCCCGGTGGGAACCGGGGGGACTAAACAATGAGCAGTTCTTC. It specifies CASSQTPRWEPGGLNNEQFF.

The chain uses TRBV2 and TRBJ2-5; a possible D gene is TRBD2 (6 bases). The V end was cut by 10 bases, the J end by 1 base, with 13 bases between. CDR1 and CDR2 (germline): SNHLY, FYNNEI. CDR3 length: 13 amino acids. CDR3 in amino acids: CATRRELQETQYF. Written as DNA, the CDR3 is TGTGCCACCAGGAGGGAGCTCCAAGAGACCCAGTACTTC. Full variable domain (missing parts from reference TRBV2 and TRBJ2-5): EPEVTQTPSHQVTQMGQEVILRCVPISNHLYFYWYRQILGQKVEFLVSFYNNEISEKSEIFDDQFSVERPDGSNFTLKIRSTKLEDSAMYFCATRRELQETQYFGPGTRLLVL.

The chain has TRBV27 and TRBJ1-5, with D perhaps matching TRBD1 (5 bases). The CDR3 has 15 amino acids. Germline V gene sequence: CDR1 MNHEY, CDR2 SMNVEV (reference sequence). V lost 3 bases and J lost 9, with 18 bases in between. CDR3 loop: CASSFSAQRQMPQHF. For the CDR3, the DNA is TGTGCCAGCAGTTTTTCAGCCCAAAGACAGATGCCCCAGCATTTT.

This clone was detected only a few times. This rearrangement joins TRBV11-2 to TRBJ1-5; unclear D gene. Per the germline V gene, CDR1 is SGHAT and CDR2 is FQNNGV. CDR3 size: 13 residues. V was shortened by 1 base and J by 4 bases, with 5 bases between the two germline ends. CDR3 in DNA: TGTGCCAGCAGCTTAGTTACAAATCAGCCCCAGCATTTT. Its translation: CASSLVTNQPQHF.

The V and J genes are TRBV9 and TRBJ2-3, with 8 bases matching TRBD2. Germline CDR1 and CDR2: SGDLS and YYNGEE. There are 14 residues in the CDR3. The V and J ends lost 3 bases and 2 bases, in that order; junction bases with no gene match: 2. The DNA of the CDR3 is TGTGCCAGCAGCGGGCGGGGGGACACAGATACGCAGTATTTT. It translates to CASSGRGDTDTQYF.

The chain joins TRBV5-1 to TRBJ1-2; 8 positions match TRBD1. There are 15 residues in the CDR3. The trim removed 4 bases at V and 4 bases at J, leaving 9 bases unmatched. Germline V gene data show CDR1 as SGHRS and CDR2 as YFSETQ. DNA for the CDR3: TGCGCCAGCAGCACGTCAGGGGGCTTCAGCTATGGCTACACCTTC. It encodes CASSTSGGFSYGYTF.

The V call is TRBV7-9, the J call TRBJ1-3; TRBD1 matches at 7 bases. The ends lost 6 bases at V and 0 bases at J; junction bases unmatched: 8. The germline gives CDR1 SEHNR, CDR2 FQNEAQ (reference sequence). The CDR3 covers 16 residues. The CDR3 is CASRRQGANSGNTIYF. CDR3 DNA: TGTGCCAGCAGGCGACAGGGCGCAAACTCTGGAAACACCATATATTTT.

The V call is TRBV18, the J call TRBJ2-3; the match to TRBD2 covers 10 bases. The CDR3 covers 16 residues. V lost 6 bases and J lost 3; bases outside the gene matches: 9. Germline values: CDR1 KGHSH, CDR2 LQKENI. CDR3 coding DNA: TGTGCCAGCTCGCCAAGTAGCGGGGGGTTGACAGATACGCAGTATTTT. Translation gives CASSPSSGGLTDTQYF.

The chain recombines TRBV18 with TRBJ1-2, with 8 positions matching TRBD1. V lost 0 bases to trimming and J lost 8 bases; unmatched junction nucleotides: 8. The CDR3 totals 15 residues. Germline CDR1 KGHSH, CDR2 LQKENI. In nucleotides, the CDR3 is TGTGCCAGCTCACCACCGCCCGCAGGGGGCAGGGGCTACACCTTC. Encoded protein: CASSPPPAGGRGYTF.

The chain joins TRBV4-2 to TRBJ1-3; D perhaps matches TRBD1 (5 bases). The germline gives CDR1 LGHNA, CDR2 YNFKEQ. This CDR3 is 16 amino acids long. Trimming removed 1 base at V and 2 bases at J, with 12 bases between. CDR3 residues: CASSQGEGSPGNTIYF. The CDR3 region has the DNA TGTGCCAGCAGCCAAGGGGAGGGGTCTCCTGGAAACACCATATATTTT.

There are a few counts of this clone. The rearrangement links TRBV12-3 or TRBV12-4 to TRBJ2-5; TRBD1 might be the D (5 bases). V dropped 2 bases and J dropped 5 bases, with 9 bases sitting between them. The CDR3 has 13 amino acids. This chain's CDR3 is CASSLSGMETQYF. CDR3 nucleotide sequence: TGTGCCAGCAGTTTATCAGGGATGGAGACCCAGTACTTC.

V and J are TRBV13 and TRBJ2-5, with TRBD2 matching over 14 bases. The CDR3 sequence is 16 residues long. CDR1 PRHDT and CDR2 FYEKMQ come from the germline V gene (reference sequence). V lost 5 bases, J lost 5 bases, and 7 bases stayed unmatched. CDR3 sequence reads: CASSPRLAGGRETQYF. Written as DNA, the CDR3 is TGTGCCAGCAGCCCTCGACTAGCGGGGGGGCGGGAGACCCAGTACTTC.